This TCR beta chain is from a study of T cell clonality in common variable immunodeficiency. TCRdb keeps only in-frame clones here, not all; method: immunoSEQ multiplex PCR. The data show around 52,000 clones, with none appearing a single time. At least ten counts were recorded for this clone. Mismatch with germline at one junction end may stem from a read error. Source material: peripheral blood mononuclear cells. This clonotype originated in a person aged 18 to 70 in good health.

Incomplete CDR3 DNA: TGCGCCAGCAGCCAAGATTCACCGGGACTAGCCGCCTACGAG. The encoded protein is CASSQDSPGLAAYE. The CDR3 reads in full as CASSQDSPGLAAYEQYF. V is TRBV4-2 and J is TRBJ2-7; 9 bases map to TRBD2. The read stops 3 residues short of the end of the CDR3; the missing end is completed from the germline J gene. CDR1 is LGHNA and CDR2 is YNFKEQ in the germline V gene. The CDR3 extends over 17 amino acids.